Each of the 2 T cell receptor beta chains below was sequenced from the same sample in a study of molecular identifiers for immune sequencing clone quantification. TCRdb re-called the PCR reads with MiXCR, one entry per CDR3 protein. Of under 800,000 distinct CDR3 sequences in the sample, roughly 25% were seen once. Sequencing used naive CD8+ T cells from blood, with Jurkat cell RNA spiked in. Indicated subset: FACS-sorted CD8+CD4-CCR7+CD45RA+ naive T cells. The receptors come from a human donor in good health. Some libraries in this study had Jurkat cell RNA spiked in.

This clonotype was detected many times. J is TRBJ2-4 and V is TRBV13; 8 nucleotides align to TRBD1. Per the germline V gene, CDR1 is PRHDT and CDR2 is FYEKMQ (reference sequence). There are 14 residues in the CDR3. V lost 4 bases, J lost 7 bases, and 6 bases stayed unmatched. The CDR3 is CASSSGQGRNIQYF. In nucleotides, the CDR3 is TGTGCCAGCAGCTCAGGACAGGGCCGCAACATTCAGTACTTC. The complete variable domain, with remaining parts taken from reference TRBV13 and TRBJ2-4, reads AAGVIQSPRHLIKEKRETATLKCYPIPRHDTVYWYQQGPGQDPQFLISFYEKMQSDKGSIPDRFSAQQFSDYHSELNMSSLELGDSALYFCASSSGQGRNIQYFGAGTRLSVL.

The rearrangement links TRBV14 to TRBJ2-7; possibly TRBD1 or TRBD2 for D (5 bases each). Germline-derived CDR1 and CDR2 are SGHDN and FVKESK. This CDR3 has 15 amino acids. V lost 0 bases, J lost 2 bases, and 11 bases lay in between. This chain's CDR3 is CASSQETGTAYEQYF. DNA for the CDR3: TGTGCCAGCAGCCAAGAGACTGGGACGGCCTACGAGCAGTACTTC.